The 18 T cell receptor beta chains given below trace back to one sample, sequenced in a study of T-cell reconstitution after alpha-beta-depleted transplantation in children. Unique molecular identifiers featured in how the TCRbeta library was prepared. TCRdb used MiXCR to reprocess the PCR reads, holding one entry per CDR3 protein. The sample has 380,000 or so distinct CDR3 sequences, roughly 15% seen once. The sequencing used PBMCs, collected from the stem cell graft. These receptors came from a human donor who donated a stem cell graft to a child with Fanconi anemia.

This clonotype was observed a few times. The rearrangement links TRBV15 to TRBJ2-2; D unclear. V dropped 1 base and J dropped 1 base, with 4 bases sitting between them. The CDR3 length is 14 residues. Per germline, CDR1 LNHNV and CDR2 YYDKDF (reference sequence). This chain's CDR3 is CATSRAGNTGELFF. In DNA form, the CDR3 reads TGTGCCACCAGCAGAGCCGGGAACACCGGGGAGCTGTTTTTT.

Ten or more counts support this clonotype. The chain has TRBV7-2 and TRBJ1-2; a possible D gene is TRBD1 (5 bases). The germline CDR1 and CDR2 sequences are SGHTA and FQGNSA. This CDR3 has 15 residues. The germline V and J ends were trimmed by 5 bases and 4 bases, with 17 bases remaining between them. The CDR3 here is CASSLSLAGRYGYTF. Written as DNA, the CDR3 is TGTGCCAGCAGCCTATCCCTGGCAGGGCGCTATGGCTACACCTTC.

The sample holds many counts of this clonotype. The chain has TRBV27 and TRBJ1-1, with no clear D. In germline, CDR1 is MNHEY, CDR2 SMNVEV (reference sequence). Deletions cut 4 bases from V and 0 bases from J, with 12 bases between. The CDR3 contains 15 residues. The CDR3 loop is CASSSNTNMNTEAFF. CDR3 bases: TGTGCCAGCAGTTCAAACACGAATATGAACACTGAAGCTTTCTTT.

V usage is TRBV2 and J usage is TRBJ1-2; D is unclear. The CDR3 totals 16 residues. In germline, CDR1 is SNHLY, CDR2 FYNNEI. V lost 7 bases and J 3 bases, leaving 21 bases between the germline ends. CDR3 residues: CASTRSLAGSHYGYTF. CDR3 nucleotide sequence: TGTGCCAGCACCCGAAGCTTGGCAGGTTCCCACTATGGCTACACCTTC.

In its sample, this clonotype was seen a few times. This CDR3 is CSARTSGGERSYNEQFF. CDR3 coding DNA: TGCAGTGCTAGGACTAGCGGGGGAGAACGCTCCTACAATGAGCAGTTCTTC. This rearrangement joins TRBV20-1 to TRBJ2-1; 12 bases are a match to TRBD2. The trim removed 3 bases at V and 0 bases at J, leaving 6 bases unmatched. CDR1 and CDR2 from the germline V gene are DFQATT and SNEGSKA (reference sequence). This CDR3 has 17 amino acids.

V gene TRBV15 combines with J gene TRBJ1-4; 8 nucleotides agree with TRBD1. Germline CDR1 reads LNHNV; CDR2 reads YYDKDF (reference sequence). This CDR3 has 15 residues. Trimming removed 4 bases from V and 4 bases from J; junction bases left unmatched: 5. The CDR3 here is CATSTGQGGNEKLFF. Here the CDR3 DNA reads TGTGCCACCAGCACAGGACAGGGCGGTAATGAAAAACTGTTTTTT.

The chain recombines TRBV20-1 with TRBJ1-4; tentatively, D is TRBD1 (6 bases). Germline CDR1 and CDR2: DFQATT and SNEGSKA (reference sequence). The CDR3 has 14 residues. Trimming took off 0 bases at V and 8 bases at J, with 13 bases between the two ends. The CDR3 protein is CSARERTDGEKLFF. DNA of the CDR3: TGCAGTGCTAGAGAACGGACAGATGGGGAAAAACTGTTTTTT.

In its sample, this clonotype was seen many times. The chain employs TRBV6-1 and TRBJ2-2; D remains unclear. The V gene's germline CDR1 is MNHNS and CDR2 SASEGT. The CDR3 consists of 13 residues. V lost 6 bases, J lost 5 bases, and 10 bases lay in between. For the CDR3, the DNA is TGTGCCAGCAGCTTTGGTACAACCGGGGAGCTGTTTTTT. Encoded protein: CASSFGTTGELFF.

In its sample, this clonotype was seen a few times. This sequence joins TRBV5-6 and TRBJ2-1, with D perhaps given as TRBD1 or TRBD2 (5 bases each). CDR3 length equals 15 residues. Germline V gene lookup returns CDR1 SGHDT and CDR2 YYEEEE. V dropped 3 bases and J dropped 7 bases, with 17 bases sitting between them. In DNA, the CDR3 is TGTGCCAGCAGCTCCCGGGGCTTTAGGGAGAATGAGCAGTTCTTC. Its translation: CASSSRGFRENEQFF.

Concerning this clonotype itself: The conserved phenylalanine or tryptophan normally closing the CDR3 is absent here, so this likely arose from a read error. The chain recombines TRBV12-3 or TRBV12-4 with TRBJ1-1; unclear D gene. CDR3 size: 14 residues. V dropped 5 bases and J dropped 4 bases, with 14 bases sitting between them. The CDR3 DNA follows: TGTGCCAGCAGTCTGGATTTGGTAGGCACTGAAGCTTTCTGT. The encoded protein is CASSLDLVGTEAFC.

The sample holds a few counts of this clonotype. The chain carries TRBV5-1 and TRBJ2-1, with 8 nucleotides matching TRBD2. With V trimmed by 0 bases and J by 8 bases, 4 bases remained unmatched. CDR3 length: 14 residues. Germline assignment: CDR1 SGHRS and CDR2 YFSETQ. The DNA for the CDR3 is TGCGCCAGCAGCTTGGCCCCGGGGGGGGATGAGCAGTTCTTC. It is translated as CASSLAPGGDEQFF.

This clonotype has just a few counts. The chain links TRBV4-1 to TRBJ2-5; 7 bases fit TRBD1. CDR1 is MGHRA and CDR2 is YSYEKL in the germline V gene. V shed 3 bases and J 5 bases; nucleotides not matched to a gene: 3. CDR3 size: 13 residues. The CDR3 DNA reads TGCGCCAGCAGCCAGACACAGGGGGAGACCCAGTACTTC. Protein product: CASSQTQGETQYF.

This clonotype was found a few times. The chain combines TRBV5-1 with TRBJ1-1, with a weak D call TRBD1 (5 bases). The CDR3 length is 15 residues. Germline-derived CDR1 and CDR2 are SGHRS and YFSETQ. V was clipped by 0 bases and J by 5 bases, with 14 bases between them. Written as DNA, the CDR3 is TGCGCCAGCAGCTTGGAAGGGCAGGGCTTGACTGAAGCTTTCTTT. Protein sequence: CASSLEGQGLTEAFF.

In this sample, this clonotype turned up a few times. CDR3 residues: CATSRARSGGMEETQYF. DNA for the CDR3: TGTGCCACCAGCAGAGCTCGTAGCGGGGGCATGGAAGAGACCCAGTACTTC. This rearrangement joins TRBV15 to TRBJ2-5, with 9 bases lining up with TRBD2. The CDR3 loop spans 17 amino acids. In germline, CDR1 is LNHNV, CDR2 YYDKDF (reference sequence). The V and J ends lost 1 base and 3 bases, in that order; junction bases with no gene match: 9.

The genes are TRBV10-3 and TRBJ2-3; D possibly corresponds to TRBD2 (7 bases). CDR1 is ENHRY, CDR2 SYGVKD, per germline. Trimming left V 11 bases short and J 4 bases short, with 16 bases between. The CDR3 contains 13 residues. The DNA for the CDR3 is TGTGCCGGACGGGGGGCGGGGGCAGATACGCAGTATTTT. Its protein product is CAGRGAGADTQYF.

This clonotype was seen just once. The CDR3: CASSSPAGGLAGELFF. Here the CDR3 DNA reads TGTGCCAGCAGCTCGCCGGCAGGGGGGTTGGCCGGGGAGCTGTTTTTT. This chain connects TRBV7-8 to TRBJ2-2; weak D call: TRBD1 (7 bases). The germline gives CDR1 SGHVS, CDR2 FQNEAQ. Trimming left V 4 bases short and J 6 bases short, with 18 bases between. CDR3 length equals 16 residues.

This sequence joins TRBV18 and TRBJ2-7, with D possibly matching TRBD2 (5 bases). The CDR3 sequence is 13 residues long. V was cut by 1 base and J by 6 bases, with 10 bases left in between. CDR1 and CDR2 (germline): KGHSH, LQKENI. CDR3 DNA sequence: TGTGCCAGCTCACCACACGAGGGCGCCGAGCAGTACGTC. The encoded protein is CASSPHEGAEQYV.

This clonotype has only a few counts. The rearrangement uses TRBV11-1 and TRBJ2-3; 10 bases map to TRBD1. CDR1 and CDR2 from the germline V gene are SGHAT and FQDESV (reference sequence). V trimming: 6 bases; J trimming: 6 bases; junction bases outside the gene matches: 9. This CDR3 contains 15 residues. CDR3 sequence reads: CASSNRDRGFDTQYF. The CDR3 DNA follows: TGTGCCAGCAGTAACCGGGACAGGGGATTTGATACGCAGTATTTT.